A single sample is the source of the 14 T cell receptor beta chains below, sequenced in a study of CD8+CD57+ T cells in acquired aplastic anemia. Patients chosen for sequencing had CD8+CD57+ cells that had expanded, as shown by flow cytometry. Genomic DNA was employed as the template in profiling TCR beta VDJ and CDR3. TCRdb re-called the reads with MiXCR, one entry per CDR3 protein. The sample carries around 250,000 distinct CDR3 sequences, 82% recorded once. Sequencing was carried out using sorted CD4+, CD8+, or CD8+CD57+ T cells (not recorded which) from PBMCs. These receptors came from a human donor with aplastic anemia.

Only a few counts were recorded for this clonotype. The chain links TRBV10-3 to TRBJ1-1; 9 bases line up with TRBD1. CDR3 size: 14 residues. V gave up 6 bases and J gave up 1 base; unmatched junction bases: 3. Germline V CDR1 and CDR2: ENHRY, SYGVKD. This chain's CDR3 is CAIRGGQGNTEAFF. The CDR3 DNA is TGTGCCATCAGAGGGGGACAGGGGAACACTGAAGCTTTCTTT.

Regarding this clonotype: One junction end does not reproduce the germline sequence, and a read error may be involved. The V gene is TRBV10-3, the J gene TRBJ1-1; TRBD1 agrees at 7 bases. The CDR3 is 15 amino acids. Germline-derived CDR1 and CDR2 are ENHRY and SYGVKD. CDR3 sequence: CASRGGGGGNNEAFF. CDR3 bases: TGTGCCAGCAGGGGGGGGGGGGGAGGGAACAATGAAGCTTTCTTT.

The chain carries TRBV11-2 and TRBJ1-6; 7 bases are a match to TRBD1. The trim removed 4 bases at V and 14 bases at J, leaving 8 bases unmatched. Germline CDR1 SGHAT, CDR2 FQNNGV. CDR3 length: 13 amino acids. CDR3 sequence: CASSSIDRVTLHF. In nucleotides, the CDR3 is TGTGCCAGCAGCTCAATCGACAGGGTGACCCTCCACTTT.

J is TRBJ2-5 and V is TRBV7-9, with D uncertain. The length of the CDR3 is 13 residues. Trimming removed 5 bases from V and 2 bases from J, with 9 bases in between. In germline, CDR1 is SEHNR, CDR2 FQNEAQ (reference sequence). The CDR3 is CASSPERQETQYF. The CDR3 coding sequence is TGTGCCAGCAGCCCCGAACGGCAAGAGACCCAGTACTTC.

The genes are TRBV7-8 and TRBJ2-1, with 10 bases lining up with TRBD2. The CDR3 contains 15 residues. V was clipped by 6 bases and J by 11 bases; unmatched bases: 13. CDR1 and CDR2 (germline): SGHVS, FQNEAQ. CDR3 coding DNA: TGTGCCAGCAGTATAGCGGGAGGATCCGATAATCAGCAGTTCTTC. The encoded protein is CASSIAGGSDNQQFF. The variable domain in full, with the rest retrieved from reference TRBV7-8 and TRBJ2-1, is GAGVSQSPRYKVAKRGQDVALRCDPISGHVSLFWYQQALGQGPEFLTYFQNEAQLDKSGLPSDRFFAERPEGSVSTLKIQRTQQEDSAVYLCASSIAGGSDNQQFFGPGTRLTVL.

The chain joins TRBV15 to TRBJ1-2; 7 nucleotides match TRBD1. This CDR3 is 15 amino acids long. Germline CDR1 and CDR2: LNHNV and YYDKDF (reference sequence). Trimming took 5 bases from V and 0 from J; bases not matched to a gene: 6. Written as DNA, the CDR3 is TGTGCCACCAGCCGTGGGACAGCAGCTAACTATGGCTACACCTTC. It specifies CATSRGTAANYGYTF.

The chain combines TRBV9 with TRBJ2-1; D is unclear. The CDR3 loop spans 13 amino acids. From germline, CDR1 is SGDLS and CDR2 YYNGEE. The ends were cut back, 7 bases at V and 11 bases at J, with 19 bases in the middle. CDR3: CASGDAGNIQQFF. The CDR3 DNA reads TGTGCCAGCGGAGATGCTGGGAACATTCAGCAGTTCTTC.

A note on this clonotype: One end of the junction varies from germline; a read error may be responsible. This chain connects TRBV7-6 to TRBJ2-5; no firm D call. The CDR3 length is 15 residues. The germline CDR1 and CDR2 sequences are SGHVS and FNYEAQ. As DNA, the CDR3 is TGTGCCAGCAGCTTAGCGCACGGCCCAAAAGAGACCCACGACTTC. Its translation: CASSLAHGPKETHDF.

The V call is TRBV5-6, the J call TRBJ2-1; possibly TRBD2 for D (6 bases). This CDR3 contains 15 residues. V was cut by 3 bases and J by 8 bases, with 18 bases left in between. Germline assignment: CDR1 SGHDT and CDR2 YYEEEE. In DNA form, the CDR3 reads TGTGCCAGCAGCTCGGGGGAAGGGGTGGCGGATGAGCAGTTCTTC. Protein product: CASSSGEGVADEQFF. The full variable domain, in which reference TRBV5-6 and TRBJ2-1 provide the parts outside the CDR3, is DAGVTQSPTHLIKTRGQQVTLRCSPKSGHDTVSWYQQALGQGPQFIFQYYEEEERQRGNFPDRFSGHQFPNYSSELNVNALLLGDSALYLCASSSGEGVADEQFFGPGTRLTVL.

The chain links TRBV7-8 to TRBJ2-7, with D possibly matching TRBD2 (6 bases). This CDR3 is built from 18 residues. The germline V gene encodes CDR1 SGHVS and CDR2 FQNEAQ. V was shortened by 0 bases and J by 1 base, with 19 bases between the two germline ends. This CDR3 reads CASSLAGGPETHSYEQYV. CDR3 nucleotide sequence: TGTGCCAGCAGCTTAGCGGGAGGTCCCGAAACCCATTCCTACGAGCAGTACGTC.

The gene calls are TRBV11-1 and TRBJ1-5; the D is unclear. The V end lost 6 bases, the J end lost 4 bases, and 13 bases lay between the germline ends. CDR3 size: 14 residues. CDR1 SGHAT and CDR2 FQDESV come from the germline V gene (reference sequence). In nucleotides, the CDR3 is TGTGCCAGCAGTGAGGACCAGAGAAATCAGCCCCAGCATTTT. Translating it yields CASSEDQRNQPQHF.

The chain links TRBV20-1 to TRBJ2-5, with 10 bases that match TRBD2. CDR1 DFQATT and CDR2 SNEGSKA come from the germline V gene (reference sequence). This CDR3 contains 15 residues. The V gene end was trimmed by 0 bases and the J gene end by 5 bases; junction bases not matched to a gene: 6. CDR3: CSAREASGGEETQYF. In nucleotides, the CDR3 is TGCAGTGCTAGAGAGGCTAGCGGGGGAGAGGAGACCCAGTACTTC.

As to this clonotype: A read error may produce the germline difference seen at one junction end. The chain couples TRBV7-8 to TRBJ2-3, with D tentatively TRBD1 (6 bases). There are 14 residues in the CDR3. Per germline, CDR1 SGHVS and CDR2 FQNEAQ. CDR3 amino acids: CASSFAGTGGQLYF. CDR3 DNA sequence: TGTGCCAGCAGCTTCGCGGGTACGGGTGGACAGTTGTACTTT.

As concerns this clonotype: The junction departs from germline at one end; a sequencing error may be responsible. The chain is built from TRBV2 and TRBJ1-1; the match to TRBD1 covers 7 bases. CDR1 and CDR2 from the germline V gene are SNHLY and FYNNEI. CDR3 length: 16 amino acids. In DNA, the CDR3 is TGTGCCAGCAGCGACCCCCAGGGGGTCGCGCACACTGAAGCTTCCTTT. It translates to CASSDPQGVAHTEASF.